The 11 T cell receptor beta chains below all came from one sample that was sequenced in a study of OX40 agonist ivuxolimab in advanced cancers. Here immunoSEQ multiplex PCR was the method, and the copy in TCRdb shows in-frame clones only, minus some. The sample lists over 55,000 clones; 80% to 95% were seen once. The material sequenced was CD4+ or CD8+ T cells sorted from blood, taken in a trial of the OX40 agonist ivuxolimab. The source is an adult with an advanced solid tumor such as melanoma, head and neck, liver or kidney cancer.

The genes are TRBV7-3 and TRBJ1-1; D is undetermined. V gave up 5 bases and J gave up 1 base, with 14 bases separating them. Germline CDR1 and CDR2: SGHTA and FQGTGA. This CDR3 has 15 amino acids. CDR3 loop: CASSPRWAANTEAFF. The CDR3 nucleotides are TGTGCCAGCAGCCCCCGGTGGGCCGCGAACACTGAAGCTTTCTTT. Together with reference TRBV7-3 and TRBJ1-1, the CDR3 gives the full variable domain: GAGVSQTPSNKVTEKGKYVELRCDPISGHTALYWYRQSLGQGPEFLIYFQGTGAADDSGLPNDRFFAVRPEGSVSTLKIQRTERGDSAVYLCASSPRWAANTEAFFGQGTRLTVV.

The chain links TRBV7-9 to TRBJ2-5; D is ambiguous. V gave up 5 bases and J gave up 1 base, with 8 bases separating them. This CDR3 spans 13 amino acids. Germline loops: CDR1 SEHNR, CDR2 FQNEAQ (reference sequence). As DNA, the CDR3 is TGTGCCAGCAGCATGTCGACCCAAGAGACCCAGTACTTC. Protein: CASSMSTQETQYF.

The V call is TRBV11-3, the J call TRBJ2-2; tentative D call: TRBD1 (6 bases). Germline assignment: CDR1 SGHNT and CDR2 YENEEA. V was cut by 2 bases and J by 6 bases, with 10 bases left in between. The CDR3 loop spans 14 amino acids. Here the CDR3 DNA reads TGTGCCAGCAGCTTACCCTACAGGGCCGGGGAGCTGTTTTTT. Translating it yields CASSLPYRAGELFF.

This chain uses TRBV7-3 with TRBJ2-1; 7 bases are a match to TRBD2. The germline V gene has CDR1 SGHTA and CDR2 FQGTGA. V lost 2 bases to trimming and J lost 7 bases; unmatched junction nucleotides: 8. CDR3 length equals 15 residues. CDR3 sequence (DNA): TGTGCCAGCAGCTTATGGGCGGGGGAGTGGAATGAGCAGTTCTTC. Translation gives CASSLWAGEWNEQFF.

This clone has more than one count but fewer than ten. The chain carries TRBV5-8 and TRBJ1-5; 7 bases match TRBD1. J lost 7 bases, V lost 1 base, and 8 bases had no gene match. CDR3 length equals 15 residues. Germline V gives CDR1 SGHTS, CDR2 YDEGEE. For the CDR3, the DNA is TGTGCCAGCAGCTTGAGCCTAACAGGGGTCCAGCCCCAGCATTTT. It yields the protein CASSLSLTGVQPQHF.

The chain has TRBV11-2 and TRBJ2-6; 9 nucleotides agree with TRBD1. After removal of 9 bases from V and 1 base from J, the junction contained 7 bases not matched to a gene. The CDR3 is made up of 16 amino acids. CDR1 and CDR2 (germline): SGHAT, FQNNGV. The CDR3 region is CASSRDRASGANVLTF. The CDR3 nucleotides are TGTGCCAGTTCCCGGGACAGGGCTTCTGGGGCCAACGTCCTGACTTTC.

The rearrangement joins TRBV11-2 to TRBJ1-5; D is uncertain. This CDR3 contains 13 residues. Germline lookup yields CDR1 SGHAT and CDR2 FQNNGV. V lost 3 bases, J lost 3 bases, and 6 bases lay in between. CDR3 sequence (DNA): TGTGCCAGCAGCTTGGGGTACAATCAGCCCCAGCATTTT. Translated: CASSLGYNQPQHF.

The V call is TRBV7-2, the J call TRBJ2-2; 7 bases map to TRBD2. This CDR3 is built from 16 residues. Unmatched junction bases numbered 6, after V lost 3 bases and J lost 2 bases. Germline V gives CDR1 SGHTA, CDR2 FQGNSA. CDR3 protein: CASSLVSGVNTGELFF. In nucleotides, the CDR3 is TGTGCCAGCAGCTTGGTCAGCGGGGTAAACACCGGGGAGCTGTTTTTT.

The J gene is TRBJ2-2, the V gene TRBV9; D perhaps matches TRBD1 (5 bases). Germline CDR1 SGDLS, CDR2 YYNGEE. The V end lost 4 bases, the J end lost 3 bases, and 10 bases lay between the germline ends. The CDR3 sequence is 14 residues long. This CDR3 reads CASSFLGDTGELFF. The CDR3 nucleotides are TGTGCCAGCAGCTTCTTAGGGGACACCGGGGAGCTGTTTTTT.

This sequence joins TRBV19 and TRBJ1-1, with 9 bases identical to TRBD1. The junction had 5 bases not matched to a gene; V was cut back by 6 bases and J by 3 bases. CDR1 and CDR2 from the germline V gene are LNHDA and SQIVND (reference sequence). This CDR3 has 14 residues. The CDR3 region has the DNA TGTGCCAGTAGCAGAAGACAGGGGGACACTGAAGCTTTCTTT. It specifies CASSRRQGDTEAFF.

The V and J genes are TRBV5-5 and TRBJ1-1; 10 nucleotides match TRBD1. The V gene end was trimmed by 0 bases and the J gene end by 1 base; junction bases not matched to a gene: 0. CDR3 size: 15 residues. CDR1 SGHKS and CDR2 YYEKEE come from the germline V gene (reference sequence). CDR3 nucleotides: TGTGCCAGCAGCTTGGGACAGGGGGCGAACACTGAAGCTTTCTTT. As protein: CASSLGQGANTEAFF.